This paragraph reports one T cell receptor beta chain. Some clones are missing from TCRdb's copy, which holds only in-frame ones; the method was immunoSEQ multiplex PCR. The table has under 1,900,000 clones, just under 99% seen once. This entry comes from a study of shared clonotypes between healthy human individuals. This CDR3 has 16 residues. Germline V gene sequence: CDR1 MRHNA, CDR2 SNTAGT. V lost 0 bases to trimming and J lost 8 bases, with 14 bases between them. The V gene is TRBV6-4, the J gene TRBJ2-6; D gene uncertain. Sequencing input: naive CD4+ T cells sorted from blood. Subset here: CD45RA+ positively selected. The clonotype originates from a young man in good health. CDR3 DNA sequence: TGTGCCAGCAGTGACTCCTTTAAGTCAGACACCAACGTCCTGACTTTC. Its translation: CASSDSFKSDTNVLTF.